The rows below give T cell receptor beta chains drawn from one sample of a study of T cell repertoires in cytomegalovirus infection. TCRdb fed the reads into MiXCR, producing one record per CDR3 protein. The sample contains 200,000 to 300,000 distinct CDR3 sequences, around 12% of which appear only once. Material: PBMCs. These receptors all come from a human donor in good health (CMV status not recorded). Some clones in this sample may be carry-over from other donors' samples. CDR3s include the opening cysteine and the closing phenylalanine or tryptophan.

j_gene	v_gene	CDR3aa
TRBJ1-5	TRBV28	CASSPARGFSNQPQHF
TRBJ2-1	TRBV2	CASSEASGNGGEQFF
TRBJ2-2	TRBV5-1	CASSLDLAGELFF
TRBJ2-7	TRBV10-3	CAISIVGGFYEQYF
TRBJ1-1	TRBV28	CASSRSGDTEAFF
TRBJ2-3	TRBV7-2	CASSPGLASHTQYF
TRBJ2-3	TRBV7-2	CASSREPRDTQYF
TRBJ1-4	TRBV20-1	CSAPQGAGEKLFF
TRBJ2-5	TRBV7-2	CASSSTGLAGRETQYF
TRBJ2-1	TRBV28	CASSLAGERNEQFF
TRBJ2-1	TRBV12-3/TRBV12-4	CASRRLAGIDEQFF
TRBJ2-3	TRBV20-1	CSAREPGLAVDTQYF
TRBJ2-2	TRBV6-1	CASRWGARGTGELFF
TRBJ1-1	TRBV12-5	CASGLRRAAFF
TRBJ1-3	TRBV20-1	CSASRIAGNTIYF
TRBJ1-1	TRBV29-1	CSVGQDRANTEAFF
TRBJ1-1	TRBV28	CASSLPVRGRTEAFF
TRBJ1-5	TRBV19	CASSGPGGSNQPQHF